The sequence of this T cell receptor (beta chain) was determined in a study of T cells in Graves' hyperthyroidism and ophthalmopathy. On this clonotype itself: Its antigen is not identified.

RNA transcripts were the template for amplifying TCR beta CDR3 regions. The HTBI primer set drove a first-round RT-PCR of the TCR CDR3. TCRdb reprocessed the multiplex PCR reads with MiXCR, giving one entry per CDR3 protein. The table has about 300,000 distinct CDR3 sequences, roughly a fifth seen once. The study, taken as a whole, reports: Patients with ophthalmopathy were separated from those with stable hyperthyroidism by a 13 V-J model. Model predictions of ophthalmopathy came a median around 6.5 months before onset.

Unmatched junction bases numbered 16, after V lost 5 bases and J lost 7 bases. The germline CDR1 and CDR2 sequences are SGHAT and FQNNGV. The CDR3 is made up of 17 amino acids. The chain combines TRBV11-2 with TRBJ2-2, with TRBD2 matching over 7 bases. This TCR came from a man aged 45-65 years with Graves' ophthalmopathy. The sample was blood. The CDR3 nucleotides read TGTGCCAGCAGCCGACAGCCCGGGAGGCTCCCGAGCGGGGAGCTGTTTTTT. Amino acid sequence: CASSRQPGRLPSGELFF.